This T cell receptor beta chain was recorded in a study of T cell changes during pregnancy in multiple sclerosis. TCRdb keeps only in-frame clones here, not all; method: immunoSEQ multiplex PCR. The profile covers around 78,000 clones, with roughly 93% appearing a single time and over 2% taken by the ten largest. This receptor was taken from a female donor with multiple sclerosis, enrolled in a pregnancy study. Sequencing used peripheral blood, obtained in the second trimester of pregnancy.

The CDR3 DNA is TGTGCCGGGGCAGGGATGACCGGGGAGCTGTTTTTT. It encodes CAGAGMTGELFF. The chain links TRBV25-1 to TRBJ2-2; D is possibly TRBD1 (5 bases). Trimming stripped 11 bases from V and 5 bases from J, with 12 bases between. The CDR3 sequence is 12 residues long. Germline V gives CDR1 MGHDK, CDR2 SYGVNS. Filled out from reference TRBV25-1 and TRBJ2-2, the complete variable domain reads EADIYQTPRYLVIGTGKKITLECSQTMGHDKMYWYQQDPGMELHLIHYSYGVNSTEKGDLSSESTVSRIRTEHFPLTLESARPSHTSQYLCAGAGMTGELFFGEGSRLTVL.